This T cell receptor (beta chain) was sequenced in a study of vaccination effects on CD4 cells after COVID-19. Study-wide background: Two doses of BNT162b2 or mRNA-1273 vaccine were administered to participants.

About this clone itself: Its antigen remains unidentified.

Clones were read by immunoSEQ multiplex PCR, and TCRdb kept only the in-frame ones, dropping some. The data show about 68,000 clones, 75% to 90% seen once. Antigen-specific CD4+ T cells were first expanded with viral peptide pools by the ViraFEST assay and only then sequenced. Isolation of CD4+ T cells took place after nine to ten days of culture. No vaccinee had earlier SARS-CoV-2 infection, and nucleocapsid antibodies were negative. Cultures had half their medium replaced with IL-2 medium on days 3 and 7. CDR3 length: 14 residues. Germline-derived CDR1 and CDR2 are KGHSH and LQKENI. The V end was cut by 2 bases, the J end by 4 bases, with 12 bases between. Study outcomes and limitations: Marked clonal contraction was seen in infection- and vaccine-induced clones late after vaccination. Recruitment yielded few convalescent patients, and the study had no early post-infection timepoints.

The sequence derives from a human donor who received a COVID-19 vaccine. The rearrangement joins TRBV18 to TRBJ2-7; D is uncertain. Sequencing was performed on CD4+ T cells from PBMCs cultured with SARS-CoV-2 spike peptides, taken before COVID-19 vaccination. In DNA, the CDR3 is TGTGCCAGCTCACCATCCTTTCCGGTTTACGAGCAGTACGTC. Protein sequence: CASSPSFPVYEQYV.